Each of the 17 T cell receptor beta chains below was sequenced from the same sample in a study of prognosis after radiotherapy for stage I lung cancer. The TCR beta CDR3 region was amplified from genomic DNA, with two rounds of multiplex PCR being used for the amplification. Primers specific to each TRBV and TRBJ gene drove first-round PCR. Each CDR3 protein gets one entry after TCRdb re-called the multiplex PCR reads with MiXCR. This table holds 25,000 to 30,000 distinct CDR3 sequences, roughly 40% found once. This sample comprised PBMCs, obtained before or after stereotactic body radiation therapy (not recorded which). These receptors originate from a donor over 45 with non-small cell lung cancer.

About this clonotype: A far bigger clonotype differs at one base, so this is likely a read error. V gene TRBV6-2 or TRBV6-3 combines with J gene TRBJ2-3; 8 bases map to TRBD1. Germline V gene lookup returns CDR1 MNHEY and CDR2 SVGEGT. This CDR3 has 15 residues. CDR3 DNA: TGTGCCAGCAGTTACCTGGGACAGGCGGCAGATACGAAGTATTTT. Its protein product is CASSYLGQAADTKYF.

This clonotype was found many times. This chain links TRBV19 with TRBJ2-1, with D hard to call. Trimming removed 4 bases from V and 8 bases from J, with 12 bases in between. CDR1 and CDR2 (germline): LNHDA, SQIVND (reference sequence). The CDR3 sequence is 13 residues long. CDR3 region: CASSNRKLDEQFF. The CDR3 DNA follows: TGTGCCAGTAGTAACCGGAAATTAGATGAGCAGTTCTTC.

This clonotype was counted at least ten times. J is TRBJ1-1 and V is TRBV10-3, with 7 bases fitting TRBD1. Germline V lookup: CDR1 ENHRY, CDR2 SYGVKD. The V and J ends lost 11 bases and 1 base, in that order; junction bases with no gene match: 4. CDR3 length equals 12 residues. The CDR3 nucleotides read TGTGCCTCCGGGACAGCGAACACTGAAGCTTTCTTT. This gives the protein CASGTANTEAFF.

This clonotype was counted a few times. This chain links TRBV18 with TRBJ2-7, with TRBD2 matching over 8 bases. In germline, CDR1 is KGHSH, CDR2 LQKENI. V dropped 3 bases and J dropped 3; count of bases not matched to a gene: 4. CDR3 size: 14 residues. The CDR3 DNA follows: TGTGCCAGCTCACCGCGGGGGGTTCTCTACGAGCAGTACTTC. Translating it yields CASSPRGVLYEQYF.

V is TRBV2 and J is TRBJ1-5; 9 bases align to TRBD1. The V and J ends lost 5 bases and 5 bases, in that order; junction bases with no gene match: 4. This CDR3 contains 14 residues. CDR1 is SNHLY and CDR2 is FYNNEI in the germline V gene. The CDR3 protein is CASSPQGAHQPQHF. Here the CDR3 DNA reads TGTGCCAGCAGTCCACAGGGGGCTCATCAGCCCCAGCATTTT.

Many counts were recorded for this clonotype. The V call is TRBV10-3, the J call TRBJ1-3, with unresolved D. V was pared by 6 bases and J by 0 bases, with 9 bases between. The length of the CDR3 is 14 residues. Germline CDR1 and CDR2: ENHRY and SYGVKD. CDR3 nucleotide sequence: TGTGCCATCAGGGAGGGCAGCTCTGGAAACACCATATATTTT. Translation: CAIREGSSGNTIYF.

The chain is built from TRBV19 and TRBJ2-2; the match to TRBD1 covers 7 bases. V dropped 8 bases and J dropped 9; count of bases not matched to a gene: 15. This CDR3 spans 15 amino acids. Germline loops: CDR1 LNHDA, CDR2 SQIVND (reference sequence). The CDR3 DNA reads TGTGCCAGTGATACCGGGACAGAAAACACTTGGGAGCTGTTTTTT. This codes for CASDTGTENTWELFF.

This clonotype was seen at least ten times. This sequence joins TRBV4-1 and TRBJ1-5; weak D call: TRBD1 (5 bases). CDR1 is MGHRA and CDR2 is YSYEKL in the germline V gene. Trimming pared 0 bases from V and 6 bases from J, leaving 15 bases between. The CDR3 runs to 16 residues. The CDR3 DNA reads TGCGCCAGCAGCCAAGAGGAGGCAGGGCGACGTCAGCCCCAGCATTTT. As protein: CASSQEEAGRRQPQHF.

This clonotype was counted many times. CDR3 coding DNA: TGCGCCAGCAGCTTCGGACAGGGACAAGAGACCCAGTACTTC. This translates into CASSFGQGQETQYF. This chain connects TRBV5-1 to TRBJ2-5; 8 bases align to TRBD1. Per the germline V gene, CDR1 is SGHRS and CDR2 is YFSETQ. The V and J ends lost 2 bases and 2 bases, in that order; junction bases with no gene match: 2. There are 14 residues in the CDR3.

This clonotype has at least ten counts. V is TRBV5-1 and J is TRBJ1-2, with D hard to call. Germline lookup yields CDR1 SGHRS and CDR2 YFSETQ. CDR3 size: 13 residues. The V end was cut by 1 base, the J end by 1 base, with 5 bases between. The CDR3 coding sequence is TGCGCCAGCAGCTTGCCCAGTAACTATGGCTACACCTTC. Translated: CASSLPSNYGYTF.

V is TRBV20-1 and J is TRBJ2-5; 10 bases fit TRBD1. The ends lost 7 bases at V and 8 bases at J; junction bases unmatched: 10. This CDR3 comprises 13 residues. The germline V gene encodes CDR1 DFQATT and CDR2 SNEGSKA (reference sequence). This CDR3 is CSVMTGGRDTQYF. The CDR3, as DNA: TGCAGTGTTATGACAGGGGGCCGGGACACCCAGTACTTC.

The chain links TRBV19 to TRBJ2-2; the D gene is possibly TRBD2 (5 bases). The CDR3 loop spans 15 amino acids. CDR1 is LNHDA and CDR2 is SQIVND in the germline V gene (reference sequence). Deletions cut 9 bases from V and 3 bases from J, with 17 bases between. The CDR3 region has the DNA TGTGCCAGCCACTTTTTTGACGGGGACACCGGGGAGCTGTTTTTT. It yields the protein CASHFFDGDTGELFF.

This clonotype occurred many times. The genes are TRBV4-1 and TRBJ2-7, with 9 nucleotides matching TRBD2. The CDR3 consists of 15 residues. Germline CDR1 MGHRA, CDR2 YSYEKL. J was trimmed by 3 bases and V by 1 base; bases with no gene match: 4. The CDR3 reads CASSQAAGGIYEQYF. In nucleotides, the CDR3 is TGCGCCAGCAGCCAAGCTGCGGGAGGGATCTACGAGCAGTACTTC.

This clonotype came up a few times. Given a much more abundant clone one base away, this may be a read error. The V call is TRBV6-2 or TRBV6-3, the J call TRBJ2-5; 9 nucleotides align to TRBD1. This CDR3 spans 16 amino acids. From germline, CDR1 is MNHEY and CDR2 SVGEGT. Germline trimming cut 5 bases from V and 7 bases from J; bases unmatched to any gene: 14. In nucleotides, the CDR3 is TGTGCCAGCAGTACTCACAATGACAGGGGGGGGGGGACCCAGTACTTC. Its protein product is CASSTHNDRGGGTQYF.

Of note for this clonotype: A junction end diverges from the germline sequence, so it may reflect a read error. V gene TRBV6-1 combines with J gene TRBJ1-2; D may be TRBD1 (5 bases). The CDR3 spans 13 residues. CDR1 is MNHNS and CDR2 is SASEGT in the germline V gene. CDR3 sequence reads: CARRPTGSYGYTF. Written as DNA, the CDR3 is TGTGCCAGAAGACCCACAGGCAGCTATGGCTACACATTC.

This sequence joins TRBV6-2 or TRBV6-3 and TRBJ1-6; D gene unclear. Trimming shortened V by 7 bases and J by 0 bases, and 19 bases separated the two germline ends. This CDR3 has 18 amino acids. CDR1 is MNHEY and CDR2 is SVGEGT in the germline V gene. The CDR3 DNA is TGTGCCAGCAAAGGTGCGCTCGAAGCCAGCTCCTATAATTCACCCCTCCACTTT. It encodes CASKGALEASSYNSPLHF.

This clonotype was seen many times. This chain uses TRBV14 with TRBJ1-1, with 10 positions matching TRBD1. V gave up 4 bases and J gave up 5 bases; unmatched junction bases: 10. Germline V gene sequence: CDR1 SGHDN, CDR2 FVKESK. CDR3 length equals 16 residues. CDR3 sequence (DNA): TGTGCCAGCAGCCGACACTGGACAGGGGGAAGGACTGAAGCTTTCTTT. It specifies CASSRHWTGGRTEAFF.